Listed below are T cell receptor beta chains from one sample, sequenced in a study of control samples from healthy donors and cancer patients. Here immunoSEQ multiplex PCR was the method, and the copy in TCRdb shows in-frame clones only, minus some. Here the sample spans around 80,000 clones, about 89% being singletons. The source material was blood. All receptors derive from a man aged 45-60 years in good health. CDR3s include the opening cysteine and the closing phenylalanine or tryptophan. The D gene is left open where the match is weak. Only some rows state a clone size, as once, few, many or a class for expanded clones.

TGCGCCAGCAGCCAGGGTGGGGGCTCGAATTCACCCCTCCACTTT CASSQGGGSNSPLHF . TRBV4-3 . TRBJ1-6
TGTGCCAGCAATGCGGGAGGACAGGGGTACAATGAGCAGTTCTTC CASNAGGQGYNEQFF . TRBV6-5 . TRBJ2-1
TGTGCCAGCAGTTACAGCCAGGGCAAAGCTTTCTTT CASSYSQGKAFF . TRBV27 . TRBJ1-1
TGTGCCAGCAGCCTAAACCGGGACAGGGGGGGCTACACCTTC CASSLNRDRGGYTF TRBD1 TRBV7-2 . TRBJ1-2
TGTGCCAGCAGCCCCCAGCGGGGGGGTGGGGATACGCAGTATTTT CASSPQRGGGDTQYF TRBD2 TRBV7-2 once TRBJ2-3
TGCGCCAGCAGCTTCGGGGGAACTAATGAAAAACTGTTTTTT CASSFGGTNEKLFF . TRBV5-1 . TRBJ1-4
TGCAGCGACGCACCAAGGTTGGGGGGCTACACCTTC CSDAPRLGGYTF . TRBV29-1 . TRBJ1-2
TGCGCCAGCAGCCAAAGGCATGCACAGTCTATGAACACTGAAGCTTTCTTT CASSQRHAQSMNTEAFF . TRBV4-1 . TRBJ1-1
TGTGCCAGCAGCCACCAAATTCGACAGGGGAGGTCCACTGAAGCTTTCTTT CASSHQIRQGRSTEAFF TRBD1 TRBV3-1/TRBV3-2 . TRBJ1-1
TGTGCCAGCAGAGAAGGGGACCTTAATAGTTCACCCCTCCACTTT CASREGDLNSSPLHF . TRBV27 . TRBJ1-6
TGTGCCAGCGCCCCCTGGGGAGGGCAGGGAGAAAAACTGTTTTTT CASAPWGGQGEKLFF . TRBV6-5 . TRBJ1-4
TGTGCCAGTAGTGTTATTACAGGGAGCGCTGGAAACACCATATATTTT CASSVITGSAGNTIYF . TRBV19 . TRBJ1-3